This note documents a single T cell receptor (beta chain) sequence. This clone's antigen is unknown. No base quality values were provided; no much bigger clone lies one nucleotide off. The collaborating institutions used their own protocols to collect whole blood in K2EDTA tubes. Collaborator samples were shipped for TCRbeta analysis as frozen whole blood, isolated PBMCs, or DNA extracted from either sample type. Trimming at the junction amounts to 6 bases on V and 1 base on J, and the germline ends lie 16 bases apart. Counted from cysteine to phenylalanine, this CDR3 has 15 amino acids. CDR3 DNA only is kept here, 45 bases in frame from base 1. As encoded in the germline V gene, CDR1 is MGHDK while CDR2 is SYGVNS. This specimen belongs to a study of blood T cell repertoires in COVID-19 (TCRdb year 2020). Regarding the study in general: The collaborator samples originated in the United States, Italy and Spain and spanned the acute and convalescent phases of COVID-19. Subjects who had been exposed to COVID-19, were actively infected with it, or had recovered from it provided the deeply sampled blood TCRbeta repertoires that made up the dataset. The material from the prospective study consisted of cDNA or gDNA derived from T cells, B-cell-depleted T cells, or PBMCs. The sample metadata nearly always contained a de-identified subject ID, COVID-19 status, age in years and sex. The samples were drawn from the first 160 participants of the ongoing ImmuneRACE study and from more than 1,000 subjects provided by 6 global collaborators. The repertoires were released in a freely available public database intended as a resource for research on the immune response to SARS-CoV-2. Where HLA class I and class II types were available, the types were taken from metadata supplied by the sample provider, not from assay-based typing. Overall results and qualifications from the work: How much clinical and demographic metadata was included differed by source and by participant, and the metadata was provided uncurated.

TCRbeta CDR3 regions were amplified from genomic DNA by means of the immunoSEQ Assay, a bias-controlled multiplex PCR. Per the authors' processing: The number of nucleated cells in each sample was estimated by amplification of reference gene primers within the assay. To quantify the absolute abundance of each unique TCRbeta CDR3 rearrangement, sequence reads were collapsed and filtered. Productive Simpson clonality was computed per sample as the square root of Simpson's diversity index over productive rearrangements. TCRdb stores this immuneACCESS table with in-frame sequences only. Part of the clones is absent; in the studies checked, under half of the shortfall reflects unresolved V genes, and no reason is known for the rest. The V and J calls and clone size come from that table; D and trimming were worked out from the DNA. Here the sample has around 110,000 clones; about 84% occur a single time. The top ten clones comprise 13% to 15% of the sample.

This clonotype was sampled from an older woman with acute or convalescent COVID-19. Source material: peripheral blood. The V and J segments used are TRBV25-1 and TRBJ2-7; perhaps TRBD1 is the D gene, with 6 bases matching. In nucleotide form, the sequence is TGTGCCAGCAGCGTCTCCGCCGGGACATCCTACGAGCAGTACTTC. Translated, this is CASSVSAGTSYEQYF.